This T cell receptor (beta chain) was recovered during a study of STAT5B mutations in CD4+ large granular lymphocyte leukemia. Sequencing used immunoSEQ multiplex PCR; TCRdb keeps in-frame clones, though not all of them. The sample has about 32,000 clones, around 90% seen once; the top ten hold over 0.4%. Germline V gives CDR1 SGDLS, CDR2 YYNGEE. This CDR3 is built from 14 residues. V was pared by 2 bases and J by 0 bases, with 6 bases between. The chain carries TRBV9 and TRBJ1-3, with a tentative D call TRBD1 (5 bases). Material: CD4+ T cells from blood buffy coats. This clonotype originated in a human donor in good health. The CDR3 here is CASSVQGSGNTIYF. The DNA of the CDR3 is TGTGCCAGCAGCGTTCAGGGCTCTGGAAACACCATATATTTT.